This TCR beta chain was sequenced for a study of T-cell reconstitution after alpha-beta-depleted transplantation in children. This clonotype occurred many times. The antigen is undetermined. Preparation of the TCRbeta library was carried out with unique molecular identifiers. One entry per CDR3 protein, called by TCRdb with MiXCR from the PCR reads. The data contain 280,000 or so distinct CDR3 sequences, roughly 10% of them singletons. The study, taken as a whole, reports: Certain patients had high TCRbeta diversity at day 60, and it came from recipient T cells and thymic progenitors that survived. In patients about two months after transplant, alpha-beta T cells reportedly arose from several hundred expanded graft clones. T cells produced anew were the main source of T-cell counts and diversity one year after transplant.

J gave up 0 bases and V 1 base, and 9 bases lay outside the gene matches. The CDR3 spans 17 residues. CDR1 and CDR2 from the germline V gene are SGHDT and YYEEEE. The sample was peripheral blood, taken 180 days after TCRalphabeta/CD19-depleted stem cell transplant. This chain uses TRBV5-6 with TRBJ1-1, with 7 bases lining up with TRBD1. The sequence derives from a male patient between 2 and 9 years old who had a stem cell transplant for chronic granulomatous disease, so the T cells may come from the graft donor. The CDR3 DNA sequence: TGTGCCAGCAGCTTGCAGGGGGGCGCCGGGGTGAACACTGAAGCTTTCTTT. Its translation is CASSLQGGAGVNTEAFF.